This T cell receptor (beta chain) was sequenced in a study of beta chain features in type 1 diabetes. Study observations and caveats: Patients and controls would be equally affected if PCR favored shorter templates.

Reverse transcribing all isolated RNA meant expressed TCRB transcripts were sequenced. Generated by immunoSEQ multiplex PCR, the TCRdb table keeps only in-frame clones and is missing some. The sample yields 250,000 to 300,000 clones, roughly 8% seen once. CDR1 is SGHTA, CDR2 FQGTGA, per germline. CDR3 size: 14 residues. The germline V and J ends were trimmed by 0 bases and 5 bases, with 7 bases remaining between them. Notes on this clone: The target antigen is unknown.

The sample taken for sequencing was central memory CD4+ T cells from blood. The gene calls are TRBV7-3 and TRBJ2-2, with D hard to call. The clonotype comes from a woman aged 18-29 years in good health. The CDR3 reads CASSLTLGTGELFF. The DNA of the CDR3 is TGTGCCAGCAGCTTAACGTTGGGTACCGGGGAGCTGTTTTTT.